Included here is one T cell receptor (beta chain) sequence, with context. Time point described: peripheral blood 6 weeks after treatment start. Profiled with immunoSEQ multiplex PCR; TCRdb holds only in-frame clones, not every one. The sample holds 120,000 or so clones, more than 70% seen once. The data were taken from a study of PD-L1 blockade in urothelial cancer. Study as a whole: Intravenous atezolizumab, 1,200 mg every 3 weeks, was begun by patients in the mid-2010s.

Germline lookup yields CDR1 WNHNN and CDR2 SYGVQD (reference sequence). This CDR3 has 13 amino acids. Trimming removed 3 bases from V and 2 bases from J, with 5 bases in between. The sequences come from PBMCs, collected around atezolizumab (anti-PD-L1) treatment. The receptor's source is a man aged 50 to 60 with urothelial cancer. This chain links TRBV10-1 with TRBJ1-3; no firm D call. CDR3 residues: CASSDTAGNTIYF. The CDR3 region has the DNA TGCGCCAGCAGTGATACAGCTGGAAACACCATATATTTT.